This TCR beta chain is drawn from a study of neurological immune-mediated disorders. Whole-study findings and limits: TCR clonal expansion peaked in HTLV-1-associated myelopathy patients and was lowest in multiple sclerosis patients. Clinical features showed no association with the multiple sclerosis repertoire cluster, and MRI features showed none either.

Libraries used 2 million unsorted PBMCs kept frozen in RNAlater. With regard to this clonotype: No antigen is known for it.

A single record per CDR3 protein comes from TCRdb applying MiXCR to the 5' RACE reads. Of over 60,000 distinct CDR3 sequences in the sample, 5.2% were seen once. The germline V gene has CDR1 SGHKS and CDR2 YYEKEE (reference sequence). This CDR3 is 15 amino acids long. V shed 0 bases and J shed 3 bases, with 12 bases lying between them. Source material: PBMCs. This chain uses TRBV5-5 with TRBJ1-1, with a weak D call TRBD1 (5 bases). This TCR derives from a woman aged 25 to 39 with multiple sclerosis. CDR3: CASSLGTTTHTEAFF. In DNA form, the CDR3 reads TGTGCCAGCAGCTTGGGGACAACGACACACACTGAAGCTTTCTTT.